A single sample gave rise to the 20 T cell receptor beta chains below, sequenced in a study of neurological immune-mediated disorders. TCRdb itself ran the 5' RACE reads through MiXCR, one entry per CDR3 protein. Counted here are 15,000 to 20,000 distinct CDR3 sequences, 13% to 15% occurring once; the ten biggest clones make up less than 9.5%. Input material: CD4+ T cells from blood. Receptors were obtained from a woman aged 55-75 years with HTLV-1-associated myelopathy (HAM/TSP).

In this sample, this clonotype turned up many times. This chain links TRBV24-1 with TRBJ2-1; 7 bases line up with TRBD1. This CDR3 is 20 amino acids long. Trimming at V came to 4 bases and at J to 1 base, leaving 18 bases not matched to a gene. Per the germline V gene, CDR1 is KGHDR and CDR2 is SFDVKD. In DNA, the CDR3 is TGTGCCACCAGTGACCTGCCTATGCAAGGGGGCCGAGTGTCCTACAATGAGCAGTTCTTC. Translating gives CATSDLPMQGGRVSYNEQFF.

The chain recombines TRBV6-5 with TRBJ2-3; 10 positions match TRBD1. V lost 6 bases and J lost 5; bases outside the gene matches: 11. The germline V gene encodes CDR1 MNHEY and CDR2 SVGAGI. This CDR3 is 16 amino acids long. This CDR3 reads CASRKGQGNSQDTQYF. CDR3 bases: TGTGCCAGCAGGAAGGGACAGGGGAACAGCCAAGATACGCAGTATTTT.

This clonotype was recorded many times. The chain recombines TRBV5-6 with TRBJ1-2, with unresolved D. Germline CDR1 SGHDT, CDR2 YYEEEE. V was pared by 0 bases and J by 8 bases, with 14 bases between. The CDR3 has 14 amino acids. The CDR3 DNA follows: TGTGCCAGCAGCTTGGGACAACTCGGGAACGGCTACACCTTC. Amino acid sequence: CASSLGQLGNGYTF.

This clonotype came up many times. It is unclear where the CDR3 begins or ends on the DNA, so no DNA is shown, and the CDR3 is as TCRdb lists it. V and J are TRBV6-1 and TRBJ1-3. In germline, CDR1 is MNHNS, CDR2 SASEGT. The CDR3 spans 15 residues, counting both ends. The chain's CDR3 is CASILGSEIGNTIYF.

This clonotype has a count of ten or more. J is TRBJ1-1 and V is TRBV5-1, with a weak D call TRBD1 (6 bases). This CDR3 is 13 amino acids long. Germline-derived CDR1 and CDR2 are SGHRS and YFSETQ. V lost 4 bases and J lost 1, with 8 bases in between. The CDR3 spells CASSVGQNTEAFF. The CDR3 DNA reads TGCGCCAGCAGCGTGGGACAGAACACTGAAGCTTTCTTT.

This clonotype was counted many times. The chain carries TRBV10-1 and TRBJ2-2, with TRBD2 matching 8 bases. Unmatched junction bases numbered 12, after V lost 7 bases and J lost 5 bases. Germline CDR1 reads WNHNN; CDR2 reads SYGVQD (reference sequence). CDR3 length: 16 amino acids. The CDR3 coding sequence is TGCGCCAGCACCGGAGGTGCAGCGGGAGAGACCGGGGAGCTGTTTTTT. This encodes CASTGGAAGETGELFF.

The table lists this clonotype with many counts. The chain couples TRBV20-1 to TRBJ2-7; 7 bases fit TRBD2. After removal of 1 base from V and 2 bases from J, the junction contained 8 bases not matched to a gene. CDR3 size: 15 residues. The V gene's germline CDR1 is DFQATT and CDR2 SNEGSKA (reference sequence). This CDR3 reads CSARAEAGSTYEQYF. In DNA, the CDR3 is TGCAGTGCTAGAGCTGAAGCGGGAAGTACCTACGAGCAGTACTTC.

This chain connects TRBV6-2 or TRBV6-3 to TRBJ2-2, with no clear D. The V end was cut by 2 bases, the J end by 6 bases, with 19 bases between. From germline, CDR1 is MNHEY and CDR2 SVGEGT. CDR3 size: 17 residues. CDR3 residues: CASSYDLKVLDAGELFF. The CDR3 coding sequence is TGTGCCAGCAGTTACGATCTAAAGGTGCTTGACGCCGGGGAGCTGTTTTTT.

There are many counts of this clonotype. The chain recombines TRBV24-1 with TRBJ1-1; D is undetermined. The CDR3 length is 14 residues. CDR1 is KGHDR, CDR2 SFDVKD, per germline. The V gene lost 4 bases and the J gene lost 4 bases, with 12 bases spanning the gap. The CDR3 region is CATSDSRGSTEAFF. Written as DNA, the CDR3 is TGTGCCACCAGTGACTCCCGAGGGAGCACTGAAGCTTTCTTT.

This clonotype has a count of ten or more. The chain combines TRBV18 with TRBJ2-7, with 9 bases aligning to TRBD1. V dropped 3 bases and J dropped 4; count of bases not matched to a gene: 7. In germline, CDR1 is KGHSH, CDR2 LQKENI. CDR3 length: 15 amino acids. CDR3 in amino acids: CASSPNIGQGYEQYF. In DNA, the CDR3 is TGTGCCAGCTCACCGAACATCGGACAGGGGTACGAGCAGTACTTC.

There are many counts of this clonotype. V usage is TRBV6-6 and J usage is TRBJ1-2; possibly TRBD1 for D (6 bases). Germline loops: CDR1 MNHNY, CDR2 SVGAGI (reference sequence). CDR3 length equals 14 residues. V was clipped by 2 bases and J by 2 bases, with 9 bases between them. The CDR3 reads CASSYLDRNYGYTF. In DNA form, the CDR3 reads TGTGCCAGCAGTTACCTGGACAGAAACTATGGCTACACCTTC.

This clonotype was counted ten times or more. This chain links TRBV20-1 with TRBJ1-5; 7 positions agree with TRBD1. This CDR3 spans 16 amino acids. After removal of 6 bases from V and 3 bases from J, the junction contained 14 bases not matched to a gene. The germline V gene encodes CDR1 DFQATT and CDR2 SNEGSKA (reference sequence). CDR3 in DNA: TGCAGTGCGGGACCCCTGGGACAGTCGATCAATCAGCCCCAGCATTTT. It codes for CSAGPLGQSINQPQHF.

This clonotype was observed many times. This chain uses TRBV20-1 with TRBJ2-7; D is possibly TRBD2 (5 bases). This CDR3 spans 12 amino acids. Trimming removed 3 bases from V and 5 bases from J, with 11 bases in between. Germline values: CDR1 DFQATT, CDR2 SNEGSKA (reference sequence). The CDR3 protein is CSASETIHEQYF. CDR3 DNA: TGCAGTGCTAGCGAGACTATCCACGAGCAGTACTTC.

This clonotype was counted many times. The chain employs TRBV25-1 and TRBJ2-3; 7 positions match TRBD2. V dropped 5 bases and J dropped 3; count of bases not matched to a gene: 11. Per the germline V gene, CDR1 is MGHDK and CDR2 is SYGVNS. The CDR3 is 16 residues long. The CDR3 DNA reads as TGTGCCAGCAGTAGCTACTGGGCGGGGGAAACAGATACGCAGTATTTT. As protein: CASSSYWAGETDTQYF.

As regards this clonotype: The DNA is left out, because the CDR3 cannot be placed on it with certainty; the CDR3 is given as TCRdb lists it. The chain couples TRBV7-9 to TRBJ2-7; the table's D call TRBD1 went unverified against the DNA. From its first to its last residue, the CDR3 has 20 amino acids. Germline V gene data show CDR1 as SEHNR and CDR2 as FQNEAQ (reference sequence). The CDR3 loop is CASSFYICSARQTSSYEQYF.

This clonotype came up many times. The rearrangement joins TRBV15 to TRBJ1-1; D gene uncertain. The CDR3 has 14 amino acids. Trimming stripped 3 bases from V and 1 base from J, with 9 bases between. Germline V gene lookup returns CDR1 LNHNV and CDR2 YYDKDF (reference sequence). In DNA form, the CDR3 reads TGTGCCACCAGCAGGGGTGACACGAACACTGAAGCTTTCTTT. Translation: CATSRGDTNTEAFF.

This chain uses TRBV5-1 with TRBJ2-2; a possible D gene is TRBD1 (7 bases). Germline V gene data show CDR1 as SGHRS and CDR2 as YFSETQ. V shed 3 bases and J shed 0 bases, with 18 bases lying between them. This CDR3 contains 18 residues. The CDR3 sequence: CASSYGGGTQANTGELFF. CDR3 nucleotide sequence: TGCGCCAGCAGCTACGGAGGGGGCACCCAAGCGAACACCGGGGAGCTGTTTTTT.

This clonotype was seen repeatedly, ten times or more. The V gene is TRBV6-5, the J gene TRBJ2-1; 8 nucleotides line up with TRBD2. V gave up 3 bases and J gave up 4 bases; unmatched junction bases: 8. The CDR3 runs 16 residues. Germline assignment: CDR1 MNHEY and CDR2 SVGAGI. The chain's CDR3 is CASSYRGGPRYNEQFF. CDR3 in DNA: TGTGCCAGCAGTTATCGGGGGGGGCCAAGGTACAATGAGCAGTTCTTC.

This clonotype was observed many times. This sequence joins TRBV6-1 and TRBJ1-1; TRBD1 might be the D (6 bases). Per germline, CDR1 MNHNS and CDR2 SASEGT. This CDR3 is 15 amino acids long. With 4 bases removed from V and 0 bases from J, the gap between germline ends came to 12 bases. Here the CDR3 reads CASSARDTMNTEAFF. The CDR3 DNA sequence: TGTGCCAGCAGTGCCCGGGACACCATGAACACTGAAGCTTTCTTT.

This clonotype showed up many times. The chain employs TRBV10-1 and TRBJ2-7, with 13 bases lining up with TRBD2. The V gene end was trimmed by 4 bases and the J gene end by 3 bases; junction bases not matched to a gene: 12. The germline gives CDR1 WNHNN, CDR2 SYGVQD (reference sequence). The CDR3 is 18 residues long. The CDR3 region is CASSAPGLAGSSVYEQYF. CDR3 DNA: TGCGCCAGCAGTGCCCCGGGACTAGCGGGATCGAGTGTCTACGAGCAGTACTTC.